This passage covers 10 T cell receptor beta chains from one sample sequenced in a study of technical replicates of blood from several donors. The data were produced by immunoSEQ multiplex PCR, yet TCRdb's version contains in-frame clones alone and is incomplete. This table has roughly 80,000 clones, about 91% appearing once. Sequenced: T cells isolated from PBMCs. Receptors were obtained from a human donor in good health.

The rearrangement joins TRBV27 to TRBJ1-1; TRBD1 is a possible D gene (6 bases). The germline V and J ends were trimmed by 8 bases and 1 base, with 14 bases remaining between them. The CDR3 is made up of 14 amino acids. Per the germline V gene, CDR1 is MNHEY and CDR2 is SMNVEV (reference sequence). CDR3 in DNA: TGTGCCAGCTGCTTGACAGGAAGGAACACTGAAGCTTTCTTT. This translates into CASCLTGRNTEAFF.

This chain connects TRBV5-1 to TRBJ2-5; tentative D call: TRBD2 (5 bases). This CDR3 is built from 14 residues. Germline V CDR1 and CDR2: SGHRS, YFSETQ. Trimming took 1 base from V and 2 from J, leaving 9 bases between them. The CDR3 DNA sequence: TGCGCCAGCAGCTTGTGGAGGCGTCAAGAGACCCAGTACTTC. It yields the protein CASSLWRRQETQYF.

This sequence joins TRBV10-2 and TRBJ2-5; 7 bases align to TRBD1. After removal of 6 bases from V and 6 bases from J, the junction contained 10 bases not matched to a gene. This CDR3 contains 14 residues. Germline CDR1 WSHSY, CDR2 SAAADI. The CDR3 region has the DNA TGCGCCAGCAGAGAACAGGGGTCGACGCAGACCCAGTACTTC. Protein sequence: CASREQGSTQTQYF.

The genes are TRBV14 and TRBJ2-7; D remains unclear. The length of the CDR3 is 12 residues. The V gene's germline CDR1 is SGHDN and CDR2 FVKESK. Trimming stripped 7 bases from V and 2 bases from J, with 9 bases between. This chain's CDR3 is CASTNAPYEQYF. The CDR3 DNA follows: TGTGCCAGCACGAACGCGCCCTACGAGCAGTACTTC.

The CDR3 coding sequence is TGTGCCAGCAGTGACGCCGGGGAGCTGTTTTTT. It codes for CASSDAGELFF. The J gene is TRBJ2-2, the V gene TRBV25-1; D gene ambiguous. CDR1 is MGHDK and CDR2 is SYGVNS in the germline V gene. This CDR3 contains 11 residues. V was cut by 3 bases and J by 6 bases, with 2 bases left in between.

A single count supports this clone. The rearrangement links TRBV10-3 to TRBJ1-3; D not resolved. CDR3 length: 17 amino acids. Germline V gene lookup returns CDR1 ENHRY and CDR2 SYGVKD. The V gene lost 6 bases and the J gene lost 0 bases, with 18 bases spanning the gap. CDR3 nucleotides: TGTGCCATCAGGGAGCCTATCTCCCTTAGCTCTGGAAACACCATATATTTT. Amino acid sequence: CAIREPISLSSGNTIYF.

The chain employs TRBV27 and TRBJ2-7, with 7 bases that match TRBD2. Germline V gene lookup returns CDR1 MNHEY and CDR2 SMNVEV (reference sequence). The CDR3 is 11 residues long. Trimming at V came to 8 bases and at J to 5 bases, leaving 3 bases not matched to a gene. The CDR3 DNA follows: TGTGCCAGCGGGGGGGGAAACGAGCAGTACTTC. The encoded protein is CASGGGNEQYF.

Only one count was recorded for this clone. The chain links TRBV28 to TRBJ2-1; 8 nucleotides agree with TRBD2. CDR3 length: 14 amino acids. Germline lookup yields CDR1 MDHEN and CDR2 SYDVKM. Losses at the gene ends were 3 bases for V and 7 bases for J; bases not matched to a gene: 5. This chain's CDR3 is CASSLSAGGNEQFF. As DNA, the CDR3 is TGTGCCAGCAGTTTGTCGGCGGGAGGTAATGAGCAGTTCTTC.

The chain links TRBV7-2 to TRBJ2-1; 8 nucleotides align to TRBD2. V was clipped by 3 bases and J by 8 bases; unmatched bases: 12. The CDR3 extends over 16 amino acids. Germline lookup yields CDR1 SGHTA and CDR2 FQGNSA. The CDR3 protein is CASSFLSGRKVYEQFF. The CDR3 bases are TGTGCCAGCAGCTTTCTGAGCGGGAGAAAGGTCTATGAGCAGTTCTTC.

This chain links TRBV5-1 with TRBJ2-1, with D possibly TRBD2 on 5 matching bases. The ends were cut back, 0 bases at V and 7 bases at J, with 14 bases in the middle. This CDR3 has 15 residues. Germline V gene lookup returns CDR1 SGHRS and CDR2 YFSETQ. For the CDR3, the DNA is TGCGCCAGCAGCTTGGGGATGGGAGCGGCGAATGAGCAGTTCTTC. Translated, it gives CASSLGMGAANEQFF. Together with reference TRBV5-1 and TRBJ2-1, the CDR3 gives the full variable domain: KAGVTQTPRYLIKTRGQQVTLSCSPISGHRSVSWYQQTPGQGLQFLFEYFSETQRNKGNFPGRFSGRQFSNSRSEMNVSTLELGDSALYLCASSLGMGAANEQFFGPGTRLTVL.